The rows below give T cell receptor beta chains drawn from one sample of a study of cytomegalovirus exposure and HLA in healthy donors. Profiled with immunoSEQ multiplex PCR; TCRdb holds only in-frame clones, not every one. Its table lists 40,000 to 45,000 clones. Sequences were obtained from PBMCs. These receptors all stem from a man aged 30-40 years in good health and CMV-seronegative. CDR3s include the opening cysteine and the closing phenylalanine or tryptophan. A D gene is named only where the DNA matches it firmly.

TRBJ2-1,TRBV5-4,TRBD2,TGTGCCAGCATCCTCAAACGGGAGGTAGGCTACAATGAGCAGTTCTTC,CASILKREVGYNEQFF
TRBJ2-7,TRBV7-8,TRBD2,TGTGCCAGCAGAGGACCGGGACTAGCGACCGGCGAGCAGTACTTC,CASRGPGLATGEQYF
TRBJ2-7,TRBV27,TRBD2,TGTGCCAGCAGGCGGGGGGCCAATTTCGAGCAGTACTTC,CASRRGANFEQYF
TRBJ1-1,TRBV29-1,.,TGCAGCGTTGTTCTCAGGAACACTGAAGCTTTCTTT,CSVVLRNTEAFF
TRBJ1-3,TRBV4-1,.,TGCGCCAGCAGCCAGGGGGCGCGAAACACCATATATTTT,CASSQGARNTIYF
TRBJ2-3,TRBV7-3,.,TGTGCCAGCAGCTTAGACAGAAGCACAGATACGCAGTATTTT,CASSLDRSTDTQYF
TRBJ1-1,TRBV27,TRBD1,TGTGCCAGCAGTTTAAAGTCGTTCGGGACAGGGAGCACTGAAGCTTTCTTT,CASSLKSFGTGSTEAFF
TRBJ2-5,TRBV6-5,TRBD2,TGTGCCAGCAGCACCGGACTAGCGGGGACCCAGTACTTC,CASSTGLAGTQYF
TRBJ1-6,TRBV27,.,TGTGCCAGCAGTGCGGGCCTCTATAATTCACCCCTCCACTTT,CASSAGLYNSPLHF
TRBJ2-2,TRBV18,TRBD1,TGTGCCAGCTCACCAGGGGACAGGGGATTCACCGGGGAGCTGTTTTTT,CASSPGDRGFTGELFF
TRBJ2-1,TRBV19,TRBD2,TGTGCCAGTAGTCTATATGGGACTAGCGGGGTGTACTACAATGAGCAGTTCTTC,CASSLYGTSGVYYNEQFF